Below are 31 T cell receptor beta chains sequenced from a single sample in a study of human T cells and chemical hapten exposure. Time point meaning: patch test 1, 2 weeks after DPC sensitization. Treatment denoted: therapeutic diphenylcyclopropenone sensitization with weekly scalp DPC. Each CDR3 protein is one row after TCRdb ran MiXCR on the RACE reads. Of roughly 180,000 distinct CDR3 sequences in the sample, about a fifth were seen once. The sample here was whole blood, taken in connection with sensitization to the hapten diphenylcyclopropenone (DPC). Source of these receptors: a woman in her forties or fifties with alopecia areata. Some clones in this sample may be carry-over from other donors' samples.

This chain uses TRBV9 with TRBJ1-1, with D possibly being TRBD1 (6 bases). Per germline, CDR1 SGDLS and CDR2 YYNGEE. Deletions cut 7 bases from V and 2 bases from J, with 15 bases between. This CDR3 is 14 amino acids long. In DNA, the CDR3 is TGTGCCAGCCGGCGGGAGGGGGTTAACACTGAAGCTTTCTTT. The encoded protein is CASRREGVNTEAFF.

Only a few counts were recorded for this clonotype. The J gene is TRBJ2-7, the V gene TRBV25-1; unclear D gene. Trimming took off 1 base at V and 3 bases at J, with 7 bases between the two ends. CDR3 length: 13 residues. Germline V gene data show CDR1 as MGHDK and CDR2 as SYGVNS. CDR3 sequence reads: CASSEFGDYEQYF. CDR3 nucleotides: TGTGCCAGCAGTGAATTTGGAGACTACGAGCAGTACTTC.

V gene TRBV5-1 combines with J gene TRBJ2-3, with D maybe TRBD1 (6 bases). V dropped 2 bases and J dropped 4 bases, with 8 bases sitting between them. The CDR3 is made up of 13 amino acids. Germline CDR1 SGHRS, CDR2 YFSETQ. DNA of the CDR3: TGCGCCAGCAGCTTAACAGGGTCAGATACGCAGTATTTT. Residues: CASSLTGSDTQYF.

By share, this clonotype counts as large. CDR3 DNA sequence: TGCGCCAGCAGCTGGGACAAGTCCTACGAGCAGTACTTC. Protein: CASSWDKSYEQYF. The rearrangement uses TRBV5-1 and TRBJ2-7; possibly TRBD1 for D (6 bases). The CDR3 length is 13 residues. Germline lookup yields CDR1 SGHRS and CDR2 YFSETQ. The V and J ends lost 3 bases and 1 base respectively, with 8 bases between them.

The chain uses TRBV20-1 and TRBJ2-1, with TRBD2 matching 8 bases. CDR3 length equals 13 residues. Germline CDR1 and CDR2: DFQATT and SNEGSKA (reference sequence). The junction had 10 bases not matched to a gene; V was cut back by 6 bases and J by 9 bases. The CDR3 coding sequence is TGCAGTGCGTTCGGGGGGGCAGGGTTTGAGCAGTTCTTC. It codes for CSAFGGAGFEQFF.

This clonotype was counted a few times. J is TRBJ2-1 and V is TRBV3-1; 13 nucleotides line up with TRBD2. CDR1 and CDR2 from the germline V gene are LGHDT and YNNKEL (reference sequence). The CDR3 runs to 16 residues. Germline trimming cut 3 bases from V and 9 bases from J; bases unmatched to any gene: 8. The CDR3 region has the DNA TGTGCCAGCAGCCACACTAGCGGGAGGGCCTTTGCTGAGCAGTTCTTC. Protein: CASSHTSGRAFAEQFF.

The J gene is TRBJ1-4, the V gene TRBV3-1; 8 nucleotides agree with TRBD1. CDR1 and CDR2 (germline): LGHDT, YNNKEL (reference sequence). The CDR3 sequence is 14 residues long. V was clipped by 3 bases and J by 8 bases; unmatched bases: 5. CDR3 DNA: TGTGCCAGCAGCCATGGCTGGACAGGGGAAAAACTGTTTTTT. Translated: CASSHGWTGEKLFF.

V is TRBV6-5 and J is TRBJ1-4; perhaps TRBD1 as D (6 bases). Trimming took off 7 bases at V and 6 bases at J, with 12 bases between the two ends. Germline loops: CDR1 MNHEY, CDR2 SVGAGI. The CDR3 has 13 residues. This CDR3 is CASKRNRDEKLFF. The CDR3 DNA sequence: TGTGCCAGCAAACGAAACAGGGATGAAAAACTGTTTTTT.

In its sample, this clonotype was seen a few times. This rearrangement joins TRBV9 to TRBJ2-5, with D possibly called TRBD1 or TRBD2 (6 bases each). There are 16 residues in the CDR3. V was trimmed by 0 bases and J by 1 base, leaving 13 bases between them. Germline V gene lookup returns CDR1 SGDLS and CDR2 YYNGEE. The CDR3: CASSVARGGSQETQYF. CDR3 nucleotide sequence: TGTGCCAGCAGCGTAGCCAGGGGAGGTTCCCAAGAGACCCAGTACTTC.

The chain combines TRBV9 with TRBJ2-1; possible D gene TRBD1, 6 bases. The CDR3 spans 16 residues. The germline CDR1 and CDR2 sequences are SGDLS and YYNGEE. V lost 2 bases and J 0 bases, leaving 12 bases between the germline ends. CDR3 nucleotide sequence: TGTGCCAGCAGCGTTGACCAGGGGAGCTCCTACAATGAGCAGTTCTTC. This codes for CASSVDQGSSYNEQFF.

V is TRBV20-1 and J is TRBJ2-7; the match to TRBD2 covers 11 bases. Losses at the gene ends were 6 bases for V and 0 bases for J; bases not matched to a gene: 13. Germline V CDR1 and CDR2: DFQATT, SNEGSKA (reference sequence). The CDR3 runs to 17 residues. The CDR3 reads CSALTPLTSGSSYEQYF. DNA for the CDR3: TGCAGTGCCCTAACGCCCCTCACTAGCGGGAGCTCCTACGAGCAGTACTTC.

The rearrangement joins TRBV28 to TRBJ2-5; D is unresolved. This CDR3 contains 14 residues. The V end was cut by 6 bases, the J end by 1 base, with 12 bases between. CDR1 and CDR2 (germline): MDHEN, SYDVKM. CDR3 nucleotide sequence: TGTGCCAGCAGCCGCCAAAAATTCCAAGAGACCCAGTACTTC. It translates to CASSRQKFQETQYF.

As DNA, the CDR3 is TGTGCCATCAGTGCACGGACAGGGAACTATGGCTACACCTTC. Translation gives CAISARTGNYGYTF. The chain couples TRBV10-3 to TRBJ1-2; 8 nucleotides align to TRBD1. Germline CDR1 is ENHRY and CDR2 is SYGVKD. The V segment lost 4 bases and the J segment 2 bases; nucleotides outside the gene matches: 3. The CDR3 covers 14 residues.

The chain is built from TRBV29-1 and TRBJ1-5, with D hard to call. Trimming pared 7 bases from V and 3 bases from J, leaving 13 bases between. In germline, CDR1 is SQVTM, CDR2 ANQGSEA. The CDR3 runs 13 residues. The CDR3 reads CSAQTGTNQPQHF. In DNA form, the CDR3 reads TGCAGCGCCCAGACGGGAACCAATCAGCCCCAGCATTTT.

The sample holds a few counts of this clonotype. The CDR3 sequence: CASSHTGGADNEQFF. DNA of the CDR3: TGTGCCAGCAGCCATACGGGGGGGGCCGACAATGAGCAGTTCTTC. The V call is TRBV4-2, the J call TRBJ2-1; 8 positions agree with TRBD2. The germline V gene encodes CDR1 LGHNA and CDR2 YNFKEQ. Trimming removed 3 bases from V and 5 bases from J; junction bases left unmatched: 6. This CDR3 is 15 amino acids long.

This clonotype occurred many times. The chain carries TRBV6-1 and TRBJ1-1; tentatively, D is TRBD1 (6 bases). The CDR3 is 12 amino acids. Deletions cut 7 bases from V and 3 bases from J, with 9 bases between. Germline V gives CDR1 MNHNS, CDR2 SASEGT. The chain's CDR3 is CASNRGDTEAFF. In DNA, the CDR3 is TGTGCCAGCAATAGGGGGGACACTGAAGCTTTCTTT.

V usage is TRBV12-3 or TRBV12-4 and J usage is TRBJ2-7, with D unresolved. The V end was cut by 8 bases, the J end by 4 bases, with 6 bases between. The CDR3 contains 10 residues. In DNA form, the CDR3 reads TGTGCCAGCGGCCAGTACGAGCAGTACTTC. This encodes CASGQYEQYF.

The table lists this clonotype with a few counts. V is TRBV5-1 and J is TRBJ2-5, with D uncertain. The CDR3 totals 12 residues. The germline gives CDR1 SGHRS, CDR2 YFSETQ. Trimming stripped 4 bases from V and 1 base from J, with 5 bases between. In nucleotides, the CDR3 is TGCGCCAGCAGCCTATCCCAAGAGACCCAGTACTTC. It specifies CASSLSQETQYF.

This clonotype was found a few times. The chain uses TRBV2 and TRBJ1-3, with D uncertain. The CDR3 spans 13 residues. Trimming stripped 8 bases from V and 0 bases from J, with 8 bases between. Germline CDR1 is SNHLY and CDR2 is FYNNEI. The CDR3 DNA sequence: TGTGCCAGCCGACCGGGCTCTGGAAACACCATATATTTT. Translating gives CASRPGSGNTIYF.

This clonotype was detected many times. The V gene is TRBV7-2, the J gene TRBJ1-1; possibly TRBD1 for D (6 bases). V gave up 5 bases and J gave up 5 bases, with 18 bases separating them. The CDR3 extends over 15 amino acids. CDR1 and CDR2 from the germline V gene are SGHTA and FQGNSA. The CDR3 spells CASSPPGGGGTEAFF. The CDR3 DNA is TGTGCCAGCAGCCCACCTGGAGGGGGAGGGACTGAAGCTTTCTTT.

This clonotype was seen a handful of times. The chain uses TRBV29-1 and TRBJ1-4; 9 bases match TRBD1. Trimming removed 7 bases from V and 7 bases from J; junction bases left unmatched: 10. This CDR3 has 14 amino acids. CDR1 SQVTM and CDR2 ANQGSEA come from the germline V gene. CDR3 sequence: CSAELQGAGEKLFF. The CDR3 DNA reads TGCAGCGCCGAATTACAGGGGGCCGGTGAAAAACTGTTTTTT.

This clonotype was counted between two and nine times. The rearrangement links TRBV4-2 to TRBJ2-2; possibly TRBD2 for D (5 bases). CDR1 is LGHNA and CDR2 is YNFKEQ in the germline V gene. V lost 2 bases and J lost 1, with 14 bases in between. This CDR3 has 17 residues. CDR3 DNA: TGTGCCAGCAGCCAAATCACTACTAGGCTGAACACCGGGGAGCTGTTTTTT. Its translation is CASSQITTRLNTGELFF.

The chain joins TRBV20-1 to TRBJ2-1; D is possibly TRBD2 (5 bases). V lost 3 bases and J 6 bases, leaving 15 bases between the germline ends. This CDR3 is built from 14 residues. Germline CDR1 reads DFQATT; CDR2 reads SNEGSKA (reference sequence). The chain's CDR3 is CSASSGISFNEQFF. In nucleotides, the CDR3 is TGCAGTGCTAGTTCGGGGATTAGCTTCAATGAGCAGTTCTTC.

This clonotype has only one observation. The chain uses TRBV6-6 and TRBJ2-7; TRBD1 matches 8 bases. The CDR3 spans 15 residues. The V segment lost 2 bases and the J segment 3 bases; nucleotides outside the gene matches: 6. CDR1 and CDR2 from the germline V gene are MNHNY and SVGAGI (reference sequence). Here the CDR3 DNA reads TGTGCCAGCAGTTACACGGGGGACAGGAGCTACGAGCAGTACTTC. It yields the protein CASSYTGDRSYEQYF.

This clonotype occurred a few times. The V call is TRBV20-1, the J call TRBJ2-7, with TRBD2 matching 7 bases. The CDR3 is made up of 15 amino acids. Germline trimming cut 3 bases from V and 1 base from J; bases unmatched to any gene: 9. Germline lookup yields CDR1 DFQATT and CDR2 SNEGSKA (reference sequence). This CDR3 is CSASQPLADSYEQYF. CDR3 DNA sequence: TGCAGTGCTAGCCAGCCTCTAGCGGATTCCTACGAGCAGTACTTC.

The CDR3 coding sequence is TGTGCCAGCAGTTTCGCAGGGGGGACAGATACGCAGTATTTT. Translating gives CASSFAGGTDTQYF. The V gene is TRBV12-3 or TRBV12-4, the J gene TRBJ2-3; D may be TRBD1 (7 bases). The V and J ends lost 3 bases and 3 bases respectively, with 10 bases between them. CDR3 length: 14 amino acids.

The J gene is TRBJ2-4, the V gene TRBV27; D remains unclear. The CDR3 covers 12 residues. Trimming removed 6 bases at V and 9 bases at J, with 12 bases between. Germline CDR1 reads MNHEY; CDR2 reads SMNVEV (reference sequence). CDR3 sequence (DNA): TGTGCCAGCAGAGACGGCTTTGGCATTCAGTACTTC. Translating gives CASRDGFGIQYF.

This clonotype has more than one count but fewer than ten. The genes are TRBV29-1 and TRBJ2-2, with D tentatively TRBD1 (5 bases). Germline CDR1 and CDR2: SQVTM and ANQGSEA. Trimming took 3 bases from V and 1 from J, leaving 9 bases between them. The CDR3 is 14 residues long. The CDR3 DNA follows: TGCAGCGTTGATCCAGGGATGAACACCGGGGAGCTGTTTTTT. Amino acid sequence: CSVDPGMNTGELFF.

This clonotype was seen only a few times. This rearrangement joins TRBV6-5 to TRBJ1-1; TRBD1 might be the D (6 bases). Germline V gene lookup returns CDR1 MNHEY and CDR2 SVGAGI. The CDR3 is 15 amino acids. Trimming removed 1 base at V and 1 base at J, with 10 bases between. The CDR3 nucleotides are TGTGCCAGCAGTTACTTTGGAGGGGGGAACACTGAAGCTTTCTTT. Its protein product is CASSYFGGGNTEAFF.

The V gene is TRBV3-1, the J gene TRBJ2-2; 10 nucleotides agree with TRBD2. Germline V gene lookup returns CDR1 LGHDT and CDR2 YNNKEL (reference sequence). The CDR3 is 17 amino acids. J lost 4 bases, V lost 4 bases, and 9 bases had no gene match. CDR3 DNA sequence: TGTGCCAGCAGCCCCCTCCGAAGCGGGAGGGGCACCGGGGAGCTGTTTTTT. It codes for CASSPLRSGRGTGELFF.

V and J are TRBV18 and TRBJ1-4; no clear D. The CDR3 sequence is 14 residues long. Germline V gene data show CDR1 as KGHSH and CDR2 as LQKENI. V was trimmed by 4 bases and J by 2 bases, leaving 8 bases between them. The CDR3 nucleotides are TGTGCCAGCTCACGGGCGGTCACTAATGAAAAACTGTTTTTT. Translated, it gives CASSRAVTNEKLFF.